This T cell receptor (beta chain) derives from a study of CD8+ T cells in alopecia areata. CDR1 is SGDLS and CDR2 is YYNGEE in the germline V gene. This CDR3 region has 15 residues. Trimming removed 3 bases from V and 2 bases from J, with 14 bases in between. RNA extraction was followed by reverse transcription into cDNA, which acted as the sequencing template. The method was immunoSEQ multiplex PCR; TCRdb's version includes in-frame clones alone and lacks a portion of them. The sample records around 300,000 clones, 50% to 75% being singletons. Treatment here: oral pan-JAK inhibitor, 5-10 mg twice daily. Lesional scalp punch biopsies and peripheral blood came from alopecia areata patients.

This rearrangement joins TRBV9 to TRBJ1-2, with D possibly matching TRBD1 (6 bases). This TCR was sampled from a human donor with alopecia areata. The sequences come from CD4+ T cells sorted from blood, collected between weeks 51 and 52, from a patient treated with tofacitinib. CDR3 in amino acids: CASSDPATGNYGYTF. The DNA for the CDR3 is TGTGCCAGCAGCGACCCAGCCACAGGGAACTATGGCTACACCTTC.